The present T cell receptor beta chain was sequenced within a study of shared clonotypes between healthy human individuals. As to this clone: Its antigen remains unidentified.

An assay was performed, and its level was deep. The method was immunoSEQ multiplex PCR; TCRdb's version includes in-frame clones alone and lacks a portion of them. The sample lists some 2.4 million clones, 93% seen once, with about 0.38% in the top ten. Study-wide results and caveats: Among donors, the sharing of clonotypes was expected to be influenced by sequencing depth. Several donors had around 5% of their naive CD4 clonotypes in common.

The germline CDR1 and CDR2 sequences are SNHLY and FYNNEI. CDR3 length: 14 amino acids. V was pared by 3 bases and J by 5 bases, with 10 bases between. This receptor was taken from a young man in good health. Some clones in this sample may be carry-over from other donors' samples. The genes are TRBV2 and TRBJ2-2; unclear D gene. The specimen sequenced was naive CD4+ T cells from PBMCs. Specified subset: CD45RA+ positively selected. CDR3: CASSEITGTGELFF. CDR3 coding DNA: TGTGCCAGCAGTGAGATAACTGGGACCGGGGAGCTGTTTTTT.